The 32 T cell receptor beta chains reported below all come from one sample, sequenced in a study of blood T cell repertoires in COVID-19. The protocol was immunoSEQ multiplex PCR, while the TCRdb copy is restricted to in-frame clones and leaves out a portion. The table lists about 80,000 clones, 82% of them singletons. The sequenced material came from peripheral blood. These receptors came from a woman aged 70-85 years with acute or convalescent COVID-19.

The V call is TRBV6-1, the J call TRBJ2-2; D gene unclear. The CDR3 sequence is 18 residues long. The V and J ends lost 0 bases and 3 bases respectively, with 17 bases between them. CDR1 and CDR2 from the germline V gene are MNHNS and SASEGT. In DNA, the CDR3 is TGTGCCAGCAGTGAAGCGCGAAGGAGACCTGACCACACCGGGGAGCTGTTTTTT. Residues: CASSEARRRPDHTGELFF.

The chain employs TRBV18 and TRBJ1-1; D is possibly TRBD1 (5 bases). From germline, CDR1 is KGHSH and CDR2 LQKENI. There are 18 residues in the CDR3. V was cut by 3 bases and J by 0 bases, with 20 bases left in between. CDR3 nucleotides: TGTGCCAGCTCACCCTGGGGGGTCAGTACAGGCATGAACACTGAAGCTTTCTTT. This sequence encodes CASSPWGVSTGMNTEAFF.

The chain's CDR3 is CASSQGLRGGQPQHF. DNA for the CDR3: TGCGCCAGCAGCCAGGGGTTGAGGGGAGGTCAGCCCCAGCATTTT. The gene calls are TRBV4-1 and TRBJ1-5, with D possibly being TRBD1 (5 bases). V shed 3 bases and J shed 6 bases, with 15 bases lying between them. Per the germline V gene, CDR1 is MGHRA and CDR2 is YSYEKL. The CDR3 is 15 residues long.

J is TRBJ2-3 and V is TRBV28; 8 positions match TRBD1. Trimming cost V 5 bases and J 4 bases; bases outside gene matches: 8. This CDR3 is 15 amino acids long. Germline V CDR1 and CDR2: MDHEN, SYDVKM. The CDR3 loop reads CASSAQDRVADTQYF. The CDR3 bases are TGTGCCAGCAGTGCACAGGACAGGGTAGCAGATACGCAGTATTTT. The complete variable domain, with remaining parts taken from reference TRBV28 and TRBJ2-3, reads DVKVTQSSRYLVKRTGEKVFLECVQDMDHENMFWYRQDPGLGLRLIYFSYDVKMKEKGDIPEGYSVSREKKERFSLILESASTNQTSMYLCASSAQDRVADTQYFGPGTRLTVL.

The chain uses TRBV30 and TRBJ2-7, with a possible D match to TRBD1 (6 bases). This CDR3 is 14 amino acids long. Germline CDR1 reads GTSNPN; CDR2 reads SVGIG (reference sequence). The V and J ends lost 8 bases and 0 bases respectively, with 17 bases between them. CDR3 nucleotide sequence: TGTGCCGGACAGCCCGGGACGGACTCCTACGAGCAGTACTTC. This sequence encodes CAGQPGTDSYEQYF.

V and J are TRBV21-1 and TRBJ2-2; TRBD2 is the table's D call, not checked against the DNA. TRBV21-1 is an annotated pseudogene. This CDR3 contains 18 residues. CDR3 region: CASSSGGLAGGNTGELFF. CDR3 coding DNA: TGTGCCAGCAGCTCCGGGGGACTAGCGGGAGGGAACACCGGGGAGCTGTTTTTT.

This rearrangement joins TRBV12-5 to TRBJ1-4; the D is unclear. The germline V gene has CDR1 LGHNT and CDR2 FRNRAP. The CDR3 contains 14 residues. V was clipped by 9 bases and J by 3 bases, with 14 bases between them. The chain's CDR3 is CASDRPGANEKLFF. The CDR3 bases are TGTGCTAGCGACCGCCCCGGGGCTAATGAAAAACTGTTTTTT.

CDR3 region: CASTLLAGGSEQFF. For the CDR3, the DNA is TGTGCCAGCACCTTACTAGCGGGAGGTAGTGAGCAGTTCTTC. This chain joins TRBV6-5 and TRBJ2-1; 12 nucleotides line up with TRBD2. Germline values: CDR1 MNHEY, CDR2 SVGAGI. Trimming took 7 bases from V and 9 from J; bases not matched to a gene: 7. The CDR3 runs 14 residues.

The chain uses TRBV7-2 and TRBJ2-2, with a tentative D call TRBD1 (6 bases). Germline V lookup: CDR1 SGHTA, CDR2 FQGNSA. The CDR3 has 15 amino acids. Trimming took 5 bases from V and 3 from J, leaving 13 bases between them. CDR3 sequence reads: CASSGRQEYTGELFF. CDR3 in DNA: TGTGCCAGCAGCGGCCGACAGGAGTACACCGGGGAGCTGTTTTTT.

This clone was seen many times. The V and J genes are TRBV5-1 and TRBJ1-6; 7 bases align to TRBD1. Germline V gives CDR1 SGHRS, CDR2 YFSETQ. This CDR3 is 17 amino acids long. The ends lost 5 bases at V and 0 bases at J; junction bases unmatched: 8. DNA of the CDR3: TGCGCCAGCAGACTCGGACAGGCGAGCTCCTATAATTCACCCCTCCACTTT. Translation gives CASRLGQASSYNSPLHF.

This clone was observed a single time. J is TRBJ2-1 and V is TRBV7-6; weak D call: TRBD2 (7 bases). CDR1 SGHVS and CDR2 FNYEAQ come from the germline V gene. Trimming took off 0 bases at V and 7 bases at J, with 16 bases between the two ends. CDR3 size: 16 residues. CDR3 nucleotide sequence: TGTGCCAGCAGCTTAGCTAGGGGGAGGGCGTTAAATGAGCAGTTCTTC. Protein: CASSLARGRALNEQFF.

The chain is built from TRBV15 and TRBJ2-7, with D tentatively TRBD2 (6 bases). Per germline, CDR1 LNHNV and CDR2 YYDKDF (reference sequence). This CDR3 contains 14 residues. The V gene lost 2 bases and the J gene lost 3 bases, with 11 bases spanning the gap. CDR3 DNA: TGTGCCACCAGCAGACCGACTAGTAACTACGAGCAGTACTTC. It codes for CATSRPTSNYEQYF.

The chain joins TRBV6-2 or TRBV6-3 to TRBJ1-5, with 8 bases lining up with TRBD1. CDR1 is MNHEY and CDR2 is SVGEGT in the germline V gene. V trimming: 2 bases; J trimming: 0 bases; junction bases outside the gene matches: 6. The CDR3 sequence is 17 residues long. CDR3 DNA: TGTGCCAGCAGTTACCCACGACAGGGGAATAGCAATCAGCCCCAGCATTTT. It codes for CASSYPRQGNSNQPQHF.

The gene calls are TRBV7-8 and TRBJ2-7; D unresolved. The CDR3 runs 13 residues. Germline CDR1 SGHVS, CDR2 FQNEAQ. V was clipped by 3 bases and J by 5 bases, with 11 bases between them. The chain's CDR3 is CASSFVRSHEQYF. The CDR3 DNA reads TGTGCCAGCAGCTTTGTTCGGTCCCACGAGCAGTACTTC.

The DNA for the CDR3 is TGCGCCAGCAGCCCCACGATGGGGCAGGATTACACCGGGGAGCTGTTTTTT. Protein sequence: CASSPTMGQDYTGELFF. The chain has TRBV5-1 and TRBJ2-2; perhaps TRBD1 as D (5 bases). The CDR3 extends over 17 amino acids. The germline V gene encodes CDR1 SGHRS and CDR2 YFSETQ. Trimming removed 4 bases from V and 3 bases from J, with 19 bases in between.

The gene calls are TRBV12-3 or TRBV12-4 and TRBJ1-5, with unresolved D. Trimming left V 1 base short and J 4 bases short, with 5 bases between. The CDR3 covers 13 residues. CDR3 protein: CASSLGQNQPQHF. CDR3 coding DNA: TGTGCCAGCAGTTTAGGTCAGAATCAGCCCCAGCATTTT.

This clone was found many times. This sequence joins TRBV6-6 and TRBJ1-1, with 7 positions matching TRBD1. Germline V gene lookup returns CDR1 MNHNY and CDR2 SVGAGI (reference sequence). Trimming took 10 bases from V and 3 from J; bases not matched to a gene: 11. This CDR3 is 14 amino acids long. CDR3: CATSQGQHYTEAFF. CDR3 bases: TGTGCCACCTCTCAGGGACAGCACTACACTGAAGCTTTCTTT.

This rearrangement joins TRBV2 to TRBJ2-2; D call uncertain. CDR1 SNHLY and CDR2 FYNNEI come from the germline V gene. Trimming shortened V by 0 bases and J by 7 bases, and 9 bases separated the two germline ends. The CDR3 is made up of 14 amino acids. The CDR3 spells CASSEALGGGELFF. In DNA, the CDR3 is TGTGCCAGCAGTGAAGCTCTAGGCGGCGGGGAGCTGTTTTTT.

On this clone itself: One junction end disagrees with the germline gene, perhaps due to a read error. The gene calls are TRBV19 and TRBJ1-1; no clear D. There are 12 residues in the CDR3. Germline loops: CDR1 LNHDA, CDR2 SQIVND (reference sequence). DNA of the CDR3: TGTGCCAGTAGTAAACCCCTGGACTCCCGGATCTTT. It translates to CASSKPLDSRIF.

The genes are TRBV28 and TRBJ1-1; 7 bases fit TRBD1. Germline V gives CDR1 MDHEN, CDR2 SYDVKM. Trimming removed 4 bases from V and 5 bases from J; junction bases left unmatched: 13. This CDR3 spans 16 amino acids. The CDR3 is CASSSRTGRGYTEAFF. In DNA form, the CDR3 reads TGTGCCAGCAGTTCAAGGACAGGACGTGGGTATACTGAAGCTTTCTTT.

The chain recombines TRBV6-2 or TRBV6-3 with TRBJ2-1; possibly TRBD1 for D (5 bases). V gave up 5 bases and J gave up 1 base, with 9 bases separating them. Germline-derived CDR1 and CDR2 are MNHEY and SVGEGT. This CDR3 region has 14 residues. CDR3 loop: CASSPAGSYNEQFF. In DNA form, the CDR3 reads TGTGCCAGCAGTCCCGCAGGGTCCTACAATGAGCAGTTCTTC.

The table lists this clone with a few counts. J is TRBJ1-4 and V is TRBV29-1, with 9 bases aligning to TRBD1. The length of the CDR3 is 12 residues. Germline CDR1 is SQVTM and CDR2 is ANQGSEA. The V gene end was trimmed by 7 bases and the J gene end by 4 bases; junction bases not matched to a gene: 1. CDR3 sequence reads: CSGTGDNEKLFF. In DNA form, the CDR3 reads TGCAGCGGGACAGGGGATAATGAAAAACTGTTTTTT.

The V and J genes are TRBV5-1 and TRBJ2-5, with unresolved D. Deletions cut 1 base from V and 1 base from J, with 5 bases between. Germline V CDR1 and CDR2: SGHRS, YFSETQ. This CDR3 contains 13 residues. The CDR3 region has the DNA TGCGCCAGCAGCTTGTACATCCAAGAGACCCAGTACTTC. It codes for CASSLYIQETQYF. The full variable domain, its missing parts supplied by reference TRBV5-1 and TRBJ2-5, is KAGVTQTPRYLIKTRGQQVTLSCSPISGHRSVSWYQQTPGQGLQFLFEYFSETQRNKGNFPGRFSGRQFSNSRSEMNVSTLELGDSALYLCASSLYIQETQYFGPGTRLLVL.

The rearrangement links TRBV19 to TRBJ2-1; no firm D call. Trimming stripped 4 bases from V and 7 bases from J, with 5 bases between. The length of the CDR3 is 11 residues. Germline lookup yields CDR1 LNHDA and CDR2 SQIVND (reference sequence). CDR3 in DNA: TGTGCCAGTAGTACTAGTAATGAGCAGTTCTTC. Translation gives CASSTSNEQFF.

This chain links TRBV6-2 or TRBV6-3 with TRBJ1-2; 7 nucleotides line up with TRBD1. CDR1 and CDR2 from the germline V gene are MNHEY and SVGEGT. This CDR3 is 15 amino acids long. V was clipped by 4 bases and J by 3 bases; unmatched bases: 8. The CDR3 sequence: CASSSGQVKDYGYTF. The CDR3 coding sequence is TGTGCCAGCAGTTCCGGACAGGTTAAGGACTATGGCTACACCTTC.

The V and J genes are TRBV5-8 and TRBJ1-4, with TRBD1 matching over 11 bases. CDR3 length: 16 residues. V was clipped by 3 bases and J by 6 bases; unmatched bases: 7. Germline values: CDR1 SGHTS, CDR2 YDEGEE. CDR3 nucleotides: TGTGCCAGCAGCTCAGGACGGGACAGGGGGGATGAAAAACTGTTTTTT. The encoded protein is CASSSGRDRGDEKLFF.

This clone was counted once. CDR3 in DNA: TGTGCCAGCAGCGCTATCCGAGGCGGCACAGATACGCAGTATTTT. Amino acid sequence: CASSAIRGGTDTQYF. The chain carries TRBV9 and TRBJ2-3, with unresolved D. This CDR3 is 15 amino acids long. Trimming removed 3 bases from V and 1 base from J, with 12 bases in between. Germline CDR1 and CDR2: SGDLS and YYNGEE.

This chain links TRBV7-2 with TRBJ2-3; a weak D match, TRBD2 (5 bases). Germline V gene data show CDR1 as SGHTA and CDR2 as FQGNSA. The CDR3 is 18 residues long. Trimming removed 5 bases from V and 0 bases from J, with 21 bases in between. The CDR3 DNA sequence: TGTGCCAGCAGCCCCCGGTTGGGAGACCGATATAGCACAGATACGCAGTATTTT. Its protein is CASSPRLGDRYSTDTQYF.

This clone came up once. This rearrangement joins TRBV3-1 (or the pseudogene TRBV3-2) to TRBJ1-5, with D perhaps TRBD1 (6 bases). Trimming shortened V by 2 bases and J by 7 bases, and 12 bases separated the two germline ends. The V gene's germline CDR1 is LGHDT and CDR2 YNNKEL (reference sequence). The CDR3 has 14 amino acids. The CDR3 here is CASSQNRASQPQHF. In nucleotides, the CDR3 is TGTGCCAGCAGCCAAAACAGGGCCTCACAGCCCCAGCATTTT.

This clone appeared a few times. This sequence joins TRBV25-1 and TRBJ2-7; 12 bases line up with TRBD2. The CDR3 is 16 amino acids. Trimming at V came to 3 bases and at J to 6 bases, leaving 9 bases not matched to a gene. Germline V gene sequence: CDR1 MGHDK, CDR2 SYGVNS. In DNA form, the CDR3 reads TGTGCCAGCAGTGATTTCACACTGGGACTAGCGGGCGAGCAGTACTTC. This encodes CASSDFTLGLAGEQYF.

The CDR3 nucleotides read TGTGCCAGCTCACGAACCGGGAGGGCGGACACCGGGGAGCTGTTTTTT. Protein product: CASSRTGRADTGELFF. The rearrangement links TRBV18 to TRBJ2-2, with 8 bases matching TRBD2. V trimming: 4 bases; J trimming: 3 bases; junction bases outside the gene matches: 7. Per the germline V gene, CDR1 is KGHSH and CDR2 is LQKENI. CDR3 length equals 16 residues.

The chain has TRBV18 and TRBJ2-7; the D gene is possibly TRBD1 (6 bases). V shed 2 bases and J shed 3 bases, with 11 bases lying between them. Germline CDR1 and CDR2: KGHSH and LQKENI. The CDR3 runs to 14 residues. The CDR3 DNA follows: TGTGCCAGCTCACCAGCGGCCAGGGGCTACGAGCAGTACTTC. This sequence encodes CASSPAARGYEQYF.